What follows are 12 T cell receptor beta chains derived from one specimen sequenced in a study of siplizumab effects on memory and regulatory T cells. The protocol was immunoSEQ multiplex PCR, while the TCRdb copy is restricted to in-frame clones and leaves out a portion. The top ten clones hold about 11% of a sample with approximately 100,000 clones, approximately 91% of them seen once. Sequenced sample: non-Treg CD4+ T cells sorted from blood. Every receptor here comes from a human donor in good health.

A single count supports this clone. At one end, the junction sequence differs from germline, possibly due to a read error. The V and J genes are TRBV2 and TRBJ2-3; 10 positions agree with TRBD2. This CDR3 is 17 amino acids long. Germline CDR1 SNHLY, CDR2 FYNNEI. This CDR3 is CARSAKGLASSTDTQYF. CDR3 in DNA: TGTGCCAGAAGTGCGAAGGGACTAGCGTCTAGTACAGATACGCAGTATTTT. The entire variable domain, with the rest obtained from reference TRBV2 and TRBJ2-3, is as follows: EPEVTQTPSHQVTQMGQEVILRCVPISNHLYFYWYRQILGQKVEFLVSFYNNEISEKSEIFDDQFSVERPDGSNFTLKIRSTKLEDSAMYFCARSAKGLASSTDTQYFGPGTRLTVL.

This clone came up once. The chain recombines TRBV2 with TRBJ2-5; TRBD2 aligns across 9 bases. Looked up from germline, CDR1 is SNHLY and CDR2 is FYNNEI. The CDR3 runs 17 residues. Unmatched junction bases numbered 15, after V lost 6 bases and J lost 4 bases. CDR3 amino acids: CASSQTSIAGVAETQYF. In nucleotides, the CDR3 is TGTGCCAGCAGCCAGACCTCTATAGCGGGAGTGGCAGAGACCCAGTACTTC.

This clone was detected only once. The V call is TRBV5-4, the J call TRBJ2-3; D uncertain. The V gene's germline CDR1 is SGHNT and CDR2 YYREEE (reference sequence). Trimming removed 0 bases at V and 6 bases at J, with 5 bases between. This CDR3 spans 12 amino acids. CDR3 in DNA: TGTGCCAGCAGCTTGGGGCTTGATACGCAGTATTTT. It codes for CASSLGLDTQYF.

The rearrangement uses TRBV5-1 and TRBJ1-5; perhaps TRBD1 as D (5 bases). Germline loops: CDR1 SGHRS, CDR2 YFSETQ. V was shortened by 4 bases and J by 3 bases, with 14 bases between the two germline ends. The CDR3 contains 15 residues. CDR3 region: CASSPDSGANQPQHF. As DNA, the CDR3 is TGCGCCAGCAGCCCCGACAGCGGGGCCAATCAGCCCCAGCATTTT.

J is TRBJ2-1 and V is TRBV5-1; 10 positions agree with TRBD2. Germline-derived CDR1 and CDR2 are SGHRS and YFSETQ. This CDR3 contains 16 residues. After removal of 0 bases from V and 7 bases from J, the junction contained 7 bases not matched to a gene. DNA of the CDR3: TGCGCCAGCAGCTTGGCCGGTAGCGGGAGGTTTAATGAGCAGTTCTTC. Translating gives CASSLAGSGRFNEQFF.

This CDR3 reads CASSLFGSGLAGDTQYF. The CDR3 DNA reads TGTGCCAGCAGCTTATTCGGTTCGGGACTAGCGGGAGATACGCAGTATTTT. V and J are TRBV7-9 and TRBJ2-3; 12 positions match TRBD2. From germline, CDR1 is SEHNR and CDR2 FQNEAQ (reference sequence). The ends lost 2 bases at V and 5 bases at J; junction bases unmatched: 8. The CDR3 loop spans 17 amino acids. Looking up the rest from reference TRBV7-9 and TRBJ2-3 gives the full variable domain: DTGVSQNPRHKITKRGQNVTFRCDPISEHNRLYWYRQTLGQGPEFLTYFQNEAQLEKSRLLSDRFSAERPKGSFSTLEIQRTEQGDSAMYLCASSLFGSGLAGDTQYFGPGTRLTVL.

This clone appeared once. V is TRBV4-1 and J is TRBJ2-1, with 7 bases matching TRBD2. Germline V gives CDR1 MGHRA, CDR2 YSYEKL. The CDR3 extends over 15 amino acids. Unmatched junction bases numbered 5, after V lost 3 bases and J lost 3 bases. CDR3: CASSHPGTNYNEQFF. In DNA, the CDR3 is TGCGCCAGCAGCCACCCCGGGACTAACTACAATGAGCAGTTCTTC.

The chain joins TRBV5-6 to TRBJ1-3, with no clear D. Per germline, CDR1 SGHDT and CDR2 YYEEEE. The V and J ends lost 1 base and 8 bases respectively, with 10 bases between them. This CDR3 spans 13 amino acids. Here the CDR3 reads CASSLTAADTIYF. The CDR3 nucleotides are TGTGCCAGCAGCTTGACAGCAGCTGACACCATATATTTT.

The V gene is TRBV7-8, the J gene TRBJ2-7; D call uncertain. The CDR3 runs to 13 residues. Germline V gene lookup returns CDR1 SGHVS and CDR2 FQNEAQ. V lost 1 base, J lost 10 bases, and 14 bases lay in between. CDR3 DNA: TGTGCCAGCAGCTTAGAGCTGCTAGTAGACCAGTACTTC. Residues: CASSLELLVDQYF.

The V and J genes are TRBV6-1 and TRBJ2-1; 10 bases are a match to TRBD1. Germline V lookup: CDR1 MNHNS, CDR2 SASEGT. Trimming removed 5 bases from V and 5 bases from J; junction bases left unmatched: 6. The CDR3 is made up of 15 amino acids. The CDR3 spells CASSQGQGRDNEQFF. The CDR3, as DNA: TGTGCCAGCAGTCAGGGACAGGGGCGCGACAATGAGCAGTTCTTC.

The chain has TRBV5-5 and TRBJ2-7, with 10 positions matching TRBD2. The ends lost 0 bases at V and 3 bases at J; junction bases unmatched: 6. The germline V gene encodes CDR1 SGHKS and CDR2 YYEKEE (reference sequence). This CDR3 has 16 residues. The CDR3 DNA sequence: TGTGCCAGCAGCTTGGGTCCTAGCGGGAGTTTCTACGAGCAGTACTTC. Protein product: CASSLGPSGSFYEQYF.

V is TRBV7-9 and J is TRBJ2-2; TRBD2 aligns across 8 bases. The J segment lost 1 base and the V segment lost 1 base, leaving 5 bases of the junction unmatched. The CDR3 runs to 17 residues. Germline CDR1 and CDR2: SEHNR and FQNEAQ (reference sequence). The CDR3 sequence: CASSLVSGLGNTGELFF. The CDR3 region has the DNA TGTGCCAGCAGCTTAGTTTCGGGACTAGGGAACACCGGGGAGCTGTTTTTT. The full variable domain, with the rest looked up from reference TRBV7-9 and TRBJ2-2, is DTGVSQNPRHKITKRGQNVTFRCDPISEHNRLYWYRQTLGQGPEFLTYFQNEAQLEKSRLLSDRFSAERPKGSFSTLEIQRTEQGDSAMYLCASSLVSGLGNTGELFFGEGSRLTVL.